This T cell receptor beta chain came from a study of T and B cells in COVID-19 patients. Across the study: COVID-19 patients gave peripheral blood either during active infection or after recovery.

BIOMED2 TRB-A/B primer pools were used in multiplex TRB PCR. From the multiplex PCR reads, TCRdb called clonotypes with MiXCR, one entry per CDR3 protein. The sample yields approximately 7,800 distinct CDR3 sequences, approximately 25% seen once. Each TRB amplification used roughly 240-550 ng of genomic DNA from blood. Points from the study as a whole: Sorted SARS-CoV-2-responsive or tetramer+ T cells and CD4+, regulatory and CD8+ subsets were not yet sequenced. At recovery TRB diversity and richness exceeded healthy donors, after highly clonal active COVID-19 repertoires.

The CDR3 spans 14 residues. Trimming shortened V by 5 bases and J by 0 bases, and 11 bases separated the two germline ends. CDR1 and CDR2 (germline): MNHEY, SMNVEV (reference sequence). Judged by abundance, this clonotype is medium-sized. Its matching antigen is unknown. The TCR was taken from a human donor with active COVID-19. V usage is TRBV27 and J usage is TRBJ2-7; D is ambiguous. Sequencing was done on a sample of blood. CDR3 sequence (DNA): TGTGCCAGCAGTGCCTCAGGCCTCTCCTACGAGCAGTACTTC. Translation: CASSASGLSYEQYF.